The rows below give T cell receptor beta chains drawn from one sample of a study of CD8+ T cells in alopecia areata. TCRdb's table, derived via immunoSEQ multiplex PCR, lists solely in-frame clones and lacks some. The sample carries approximately 180,000 clones, less than 80% recorded once. Here the sequenced sample was CD8+ T cells sorted from blood, taken at week 0. Receptors originate from a human donor with alopecia areata. Both conserved end residues are part of each CDR3. D genes are given only for firm matches. The listing skips clone size in some rows; elsewhere it reads once, few, many or a size class.

clone size	V gene	J gene	D gene	CDR3 protein	CDR3 DNA
.	TRBV5-6	TRBJ2-3	.	CASSFGPGAAISTDTQYF	TGTGCCAGCAGCTTTGGTCCGGGTGCGGCGATCAGCACAGATACGCAGTATTTT
.	TRBV6-6	TRBJ1-4	TRBD1	CASSGTVLNEKLFF	TGTGCCAGCAGTGGGACAGTGTTGAATGAAAAACTGTTTTTT
.	TRBV7-9	TRBJ2-7	.	CASSSTRSSRESSYEQYF	TGTGCCAGCAGCTCCACGCGGTCTTCGAGGGAAAGCTCCTACGAGCAGTACTTC
.	TRBV4-2	TRBJ1-1	.	CASSLPTGGRLDTEAFF	TGTGCCAGCAGCCTCCCCACCGGGGGGCGCTTGGACACTGAAGCTTTCTTT
.	TRBV5-1	TRBJ2-5	.	CASSSLGQETQYF	TGCGCCAGCAGCTCTCTGGGCCAAGAGACCCAGTACTTC
.	TRBV4-1	TRBJ2-7	TRBD2	CASSLAGDLYEQYF	TGCGCCAGCAGCCTAGCGGGGGACCTCTACGAGCAGTACTTC
.	TRBV7-9	TRBJ2-7	.	CASLDGSGNEQYF	TGTGCCAGCCTCGACGGCTCTGGCAACGAGCAGTACTTC
.	TRBV29-1	TRBJ2-2	TRBD1	CSVTTGAGTGELFF	TGCAGCGTAACGACAGGGGCCGGTACCGGGGAGCTGTTTTTT
once	TRBV15	TRBJ2-7	.	CATSRVGLGMEQYF	TGTGCCACCAGCAGAGTGGGCCTCGGGATGGAGCAGTACTTC
.	TRBV27	TRBJ2-1	.	CASTNRDVYNEQFF	TGTGCCAGCACCAACCGGGACGTCTACAATGAGCAGTTCTTC
.	TRBV6-6	TRBJ2-7	.	CASSQTGNEQYF	TGTGCCAGCAGCCAAACAGGGAACGAGCAGTACTTC
.	TRBV4-1	TRBJ2-7	.	CASSQDPGPAYEQYF	TGCGCCAGCAGCCAAGACCCCGGGCCCGCCTACGAGCAGTACTTC
.	TRBV5-6	TRBJ1-5	.	CASSFYRQSNQPQHF	TGTGCCAGCAGCTTTTATCGGCAGAGCAATCAGCCCCAGCATTTT
few	TRBV11-2	TRBJ2-4	.	CASSLGGDAKNIQYF	TGTGCCAGCAGCTTGGGTGGGGACGCCAAAAACATTCAGTACTTC
once	TRBV6-5	TRBJ1-1	TRBD1	CASSYDRALTEAFF	TGTGCCAGCAGTTATGACAGGGCTCTCACTGAAGCTTTCTTT
.	TRBV30	TRBJ1-6	.	CAWRIRQINSPLHF	TGTGCCTGGAGAATAAGGCAGATTAATTCACCCCTCCACTTT
.	TRBV5-1	TRBJ2-7	.	CASSLSAGPYEQYF	TGCGCCAGCAGCTTGTCCGCAGGGCCCTACGAGCAGTACTTC
.	TRBV9	TRBJ1-1	.	CASSVSTEAFF	TGTGCCAGCAGCGTTAGTACTGAAGCTTTCTTT
few	TRBV5-1	TRBJ1-1	.	CASSERMNTEAFF	TGCGCCAGCAGCGAACGGATGAACACTGAAGCTTTCTTT
few	TRBV5-6	TRBJ1-2	.	CASSLGRTYGYTF	TGTGCCAGCAGTTTGGGACGGACCTATGGCTACACCTTC
few	TRBV6-5	TRBJ2-7	.	CASSLGTDEYEQYF	TGTGCCAGCAGTCTCGGGACTGACGAATACGAGCAGTACTTC
.	TRBV4-2	TRBJ1-4	TRBD1	CASSHGTGAANEKLFF	TGTGCCAGCAGCCATGGCACAGGGGCCGCTAATGAAAAACTGTTTTTT